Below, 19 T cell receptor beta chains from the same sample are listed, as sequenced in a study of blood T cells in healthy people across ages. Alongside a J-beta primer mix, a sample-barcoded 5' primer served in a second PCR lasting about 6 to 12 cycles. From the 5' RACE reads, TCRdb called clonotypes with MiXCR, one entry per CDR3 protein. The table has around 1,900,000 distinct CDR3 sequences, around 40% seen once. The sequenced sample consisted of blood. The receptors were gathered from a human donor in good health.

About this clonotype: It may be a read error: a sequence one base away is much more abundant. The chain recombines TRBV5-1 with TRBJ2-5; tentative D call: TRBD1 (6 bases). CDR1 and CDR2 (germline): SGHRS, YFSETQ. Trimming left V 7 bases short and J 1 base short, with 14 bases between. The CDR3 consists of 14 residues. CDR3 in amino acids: CASRPRTVQETQYF. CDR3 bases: TGCGCCAGCCGCCCCCGGACAGTCCAAGAGACCCAGTACTTC.

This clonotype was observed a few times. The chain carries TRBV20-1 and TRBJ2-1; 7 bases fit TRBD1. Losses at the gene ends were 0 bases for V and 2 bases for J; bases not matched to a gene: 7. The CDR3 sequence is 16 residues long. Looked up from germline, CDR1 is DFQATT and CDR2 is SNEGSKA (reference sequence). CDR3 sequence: CSARDRGLSAYNEQFF. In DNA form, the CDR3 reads TGCAGTGCTAGAGATAGGGGGCTCTCGGCCTACAATGAGCAGTTCTTC.

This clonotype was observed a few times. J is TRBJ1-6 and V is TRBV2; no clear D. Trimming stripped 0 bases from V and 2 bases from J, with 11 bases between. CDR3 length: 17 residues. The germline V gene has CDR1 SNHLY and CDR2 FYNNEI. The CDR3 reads CASSEALAATYNSPLHF. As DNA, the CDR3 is TGTGCCAGCAGTGAAGCACTCGCGGCCACCTATAATTCACCCCTCCACTTT.

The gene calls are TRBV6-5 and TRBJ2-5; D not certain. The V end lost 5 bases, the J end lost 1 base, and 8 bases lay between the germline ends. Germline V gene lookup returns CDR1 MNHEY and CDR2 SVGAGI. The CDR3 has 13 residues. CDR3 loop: CASSTFGQETQYF. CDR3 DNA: TGTGCCAGCAGTACGTTCGGCCAAGAGACCCAGTACTTC.

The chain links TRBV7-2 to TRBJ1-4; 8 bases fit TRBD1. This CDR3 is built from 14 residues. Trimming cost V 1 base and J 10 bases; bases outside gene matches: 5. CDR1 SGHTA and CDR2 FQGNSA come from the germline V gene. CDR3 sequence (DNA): TGTGCCAGCAGCTTAGGTGTTACAGGGGGAAAACTGTTTTTT. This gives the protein CASSLGVTGGKLFF.

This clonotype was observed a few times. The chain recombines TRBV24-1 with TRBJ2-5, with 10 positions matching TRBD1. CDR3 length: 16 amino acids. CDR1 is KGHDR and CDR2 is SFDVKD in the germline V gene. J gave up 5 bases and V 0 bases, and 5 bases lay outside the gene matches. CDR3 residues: CATSDLRTGGRETQYF. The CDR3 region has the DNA TGTGCCACCAGTGATTTGCGGACAGGGGGACGGGAGACCCAGTACTTC.

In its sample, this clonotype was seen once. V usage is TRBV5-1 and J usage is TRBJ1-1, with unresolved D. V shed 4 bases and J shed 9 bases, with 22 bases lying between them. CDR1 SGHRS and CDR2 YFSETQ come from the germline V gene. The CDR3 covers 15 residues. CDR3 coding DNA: TGCGCCAGCAGCCCTACGGCAGGTTCCGACAATAAAGCTTTCTTT. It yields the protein CASSPTAGSDNKAFF.

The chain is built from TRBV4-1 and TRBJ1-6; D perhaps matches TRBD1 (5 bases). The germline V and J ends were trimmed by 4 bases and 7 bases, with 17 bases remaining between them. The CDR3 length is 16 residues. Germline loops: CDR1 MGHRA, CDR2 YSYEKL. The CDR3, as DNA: TGCGCCAGCAGCCCATCACAGGCGTTGCCCAATTCACCCCTCCACTTT. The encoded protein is CASSPSQALPNSPLHF.

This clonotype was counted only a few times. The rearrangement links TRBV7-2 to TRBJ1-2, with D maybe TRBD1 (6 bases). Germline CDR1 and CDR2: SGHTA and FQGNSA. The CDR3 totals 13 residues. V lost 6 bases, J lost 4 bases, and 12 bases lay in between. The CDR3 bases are TGTGCCAGCAGTCCCCGACAGGCCTATGGCTACACCTTC. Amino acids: CASSPRQAYGYTF. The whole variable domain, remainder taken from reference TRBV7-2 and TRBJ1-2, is GAGVSQSPSNKVTEKGKDVELRCDPISGHTALYWYRQSLGQGLEFLIYFQGNSAPDKSGLPSDRFSAERTGGSVSTLTIQRTQQEDSAVYLCASSPRQAYGYTFGSGTRLTVV.

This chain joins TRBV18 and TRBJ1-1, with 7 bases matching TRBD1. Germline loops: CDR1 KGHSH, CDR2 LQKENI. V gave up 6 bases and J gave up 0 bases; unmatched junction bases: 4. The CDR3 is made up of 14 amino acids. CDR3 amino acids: CASSADRVNTEAFF. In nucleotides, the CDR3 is TGTGCCAGCTCGGCCGACAGGGTGAACACTGAAGCTTTCTTT.

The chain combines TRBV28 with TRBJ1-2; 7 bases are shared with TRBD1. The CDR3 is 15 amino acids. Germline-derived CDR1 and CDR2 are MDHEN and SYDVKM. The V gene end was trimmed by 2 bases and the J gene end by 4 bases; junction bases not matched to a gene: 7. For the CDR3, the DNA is TGTGCCAGCAGTTTAGGTGACAGGGTAATCTATGGCTACACCTTC. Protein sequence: CASSLGDRVIYGYTF.

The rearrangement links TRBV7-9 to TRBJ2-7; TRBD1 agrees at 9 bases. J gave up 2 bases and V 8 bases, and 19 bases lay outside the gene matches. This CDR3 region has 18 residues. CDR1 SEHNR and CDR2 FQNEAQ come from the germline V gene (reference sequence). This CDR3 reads CASGLGTGSLGITYEQYF. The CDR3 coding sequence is TGTGCCAGCGGTTTGGGGACAGGGTCTCTCGGGATAACCTACGAGCAGTACTTC.

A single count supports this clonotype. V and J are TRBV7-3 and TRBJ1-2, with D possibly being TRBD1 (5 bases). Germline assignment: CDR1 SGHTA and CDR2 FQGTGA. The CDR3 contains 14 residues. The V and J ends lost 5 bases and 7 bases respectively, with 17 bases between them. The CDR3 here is CASSDRGGDSGYTF. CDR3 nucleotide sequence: TGTGCCAGCAGCGACCGGGGCGGAGACAGTGGCTACACCTTC.

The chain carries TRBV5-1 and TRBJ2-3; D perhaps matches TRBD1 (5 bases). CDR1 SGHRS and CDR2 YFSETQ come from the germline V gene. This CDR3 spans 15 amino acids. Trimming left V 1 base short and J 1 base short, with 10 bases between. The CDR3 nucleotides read TGCGCCAGCAGCTTGCTACAGGCTGGCACAGATACGCAGTATTTT. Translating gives CASSLLQAGTDTQYF.

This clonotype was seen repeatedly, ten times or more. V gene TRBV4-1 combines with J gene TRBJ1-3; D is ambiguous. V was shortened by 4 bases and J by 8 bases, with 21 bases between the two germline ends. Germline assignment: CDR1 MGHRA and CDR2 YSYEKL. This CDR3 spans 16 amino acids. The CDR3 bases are TGCGCCAGCAGCCCTCATCAAATGTTGACCGGGGACACCATATATTTT. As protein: CASSPHQMLTGDTIYF.

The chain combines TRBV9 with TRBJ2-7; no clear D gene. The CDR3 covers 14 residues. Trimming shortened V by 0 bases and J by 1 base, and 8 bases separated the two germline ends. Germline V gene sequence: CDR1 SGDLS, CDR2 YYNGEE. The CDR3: CASSVEEISYEQYF. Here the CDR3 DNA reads TGTGCCAGCAGCGTAGAAGAGATTTCCTACGAGCAGTACTTC.

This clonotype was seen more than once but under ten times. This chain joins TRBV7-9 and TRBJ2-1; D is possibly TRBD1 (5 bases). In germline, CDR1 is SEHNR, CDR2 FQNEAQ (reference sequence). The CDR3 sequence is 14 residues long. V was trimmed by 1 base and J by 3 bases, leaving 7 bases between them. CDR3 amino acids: CASSLEDIYNEQFF. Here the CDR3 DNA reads TGTGCCAGCAGCTTAGAGGACATCTACAATGAGCAGTTCTTC.

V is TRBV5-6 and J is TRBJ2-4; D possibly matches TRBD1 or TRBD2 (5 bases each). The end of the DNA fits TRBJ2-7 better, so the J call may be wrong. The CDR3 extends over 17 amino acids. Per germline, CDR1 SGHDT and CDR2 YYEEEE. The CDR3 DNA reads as TGTGCCAGCAGCTTGATAACCCGGGACGGCATTATTTACGAGCAGTACTTC. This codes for CASSLITRDGIIYEQYF.

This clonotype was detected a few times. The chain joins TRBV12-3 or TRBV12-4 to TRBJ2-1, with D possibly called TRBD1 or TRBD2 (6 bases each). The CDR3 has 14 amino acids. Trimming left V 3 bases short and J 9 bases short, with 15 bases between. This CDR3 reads CASSFFRSGAEQFF. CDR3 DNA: TGTGCCAGCAGTTTCTTTCGTTCGGGGGCTGAGCAGTTCTTC.